This TCR beta chain was observed in a study of T cell responses to AZD1222 COVID-19 vaccine. TCRdb's table, derived via immunoSEQ multiplex PCR, lists solely in-frame clones and lacks some. The top ten hold roughly 1.2% of the sample, which has over 130,000 clones, approximately 94% seen once. The CDR3 is made up of 15 amino acids. Germline assignment: CDR1 SGHVS and CDR2 FNYEAQ. J gave up 6 bases and V 6 bases, and 8 bases lay outside the gene matches. Specimen: peripheral blood, collected on day 0 of AZD1222 vaccination. The receptor comes from an adult in good health. The chain uses TRBV7-6 and TRBJ2-1; 10 bases match TRBD2. CDR3 sequence (DNA): TGTGCCAGCAGTGTAACAGCGGGAGGGGTCAATGAGCAGTTCTTC. This translates into CASSVTAGGVNEQFF.